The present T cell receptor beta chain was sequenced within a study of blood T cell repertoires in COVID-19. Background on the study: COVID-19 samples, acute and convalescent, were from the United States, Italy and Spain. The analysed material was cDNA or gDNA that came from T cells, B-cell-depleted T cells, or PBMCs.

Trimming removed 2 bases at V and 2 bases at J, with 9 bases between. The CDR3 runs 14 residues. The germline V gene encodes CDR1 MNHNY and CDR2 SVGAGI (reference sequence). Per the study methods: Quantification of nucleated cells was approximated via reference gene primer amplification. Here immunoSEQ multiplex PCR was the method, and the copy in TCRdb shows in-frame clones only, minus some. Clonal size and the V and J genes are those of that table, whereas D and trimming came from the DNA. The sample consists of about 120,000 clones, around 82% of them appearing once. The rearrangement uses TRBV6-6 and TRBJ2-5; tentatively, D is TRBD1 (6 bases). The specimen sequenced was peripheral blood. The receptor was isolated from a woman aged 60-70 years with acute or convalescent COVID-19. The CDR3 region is CASSYRGNQETQYF. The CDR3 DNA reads TGTGCCAGCAGTTACAGGGGGAATCAAGAGACCCAGTACTTC.